What follows are 27 T cell receptor beta chains derived from one specimen sequenced in a study of regulatory T cells in long-lasting Graves disease. Time point meaning: persistent/refractory GD, antithyroid drugs over 5 years with positive TRAb. The TCR library was prepared using RNA isolated from PBMCs. The authors built TCR beta libraries using iRepertoire HTBI primers and Arm-PCR of CDR3 regions. TCRdb processed the multiplex PCR reads anew with MiXCR; each CDR3 protein has one entry. The sample includes over 650,000 distinct CDR3 sequences, around 30% seen only once; the top ten take 42%. This sample comprised peripheral blood mononuclear cells (PBMCs), obtained when the disease was refractory, from a patient treated with antithyroid drugs. These receptors were collected from a female donor with Graves disease.

This clonotype showed up just a few times. This chain links TRBV6-5 with TRBJ2-5; D is unresolved. Trimming cost V 4 bases and J 3 bases, with 12 bases left between them. Per germline, CDR1 MNHEY and CDR2 SVGAGI. CDR3 length equals 14 residues. The CDR3 DNA is TGTGCCAGCAGTTCCCCCGACGGTAAAGAGACCCAGTACTTC. Translation gives CASSSPDGKETQYF.

This clonotype came up many times. The genes are TRBV12-3 or TRBV12-4 and TRBJ1-2; D not certain. This CDR3 is built from 12 residues. V lost 7 bases, J lost 5 bases, and 11 bases lay in between. The CDR3 is CASMRVDYGYTF. In DNA, the CDR3 is TGTGCCAGCATGAGGGTAGATTATGGCTACACCTTC.

This sequence joins TRBV10-3 and TRBJ2-2, with 7 bases matching TRBD1. In germline, CDR1 is ENHRY, CDR2 SYGVKD. The CDR3 totals 16 residues. V shed 6 bases and J 0 bases; nucleotides not matched to a gene: 7. The CDR3 spells CAIRPGQATNTGELFF. CDR3 in DNA: TGTGCCATCAGACCTGGACAGGCTACGAACACCGGGGAGCTGTTTTTT.

The V and J genes are TRBV11-3 and TRBJ2-2, with 12 positions matching TRBD2. The J segment lost 0 bases and the V segment lost 3 bases, leaving 11 bases of the junction unmatched. CDR1 SGHNT and CDR2 YENEEA come from the germline V gene. The CDR3 contains 20 residues. The CDR3 nucleotides are TGTGCCAGCAGCTTCCCGACCCAGTCTAGCGGGAGGGCGAACACCGGGGAGCTGTTTTTT. This encodes CASSFPTQSSGRANTGELFF.

The sample holds a few counts of this clonotype. The genes are TRBV7-3 and TRBJ2-2; 7 nucleotides align to TRBD1. The CDR3 length is 14 residues. J was trimmed by 6 bases and V by 1 base; bases with no gene match: 2. Germline loops: CDR1 SGHTA, CDR2 FQGTGA. The CDR3 loop reads CASSLSQGAGELFF. In DNA, the CDR3 is TGTGCCAGCAGCTTAAGTCAGGGGGCCGGGGAGCTGTTTTTT.

The chain recombines TRBV15 with TRBJ1-3, with 7 bases fitting TRBD1. The CDR3 covers 18 residues. The germline CDR1 and CDR2 sequences are LNHNV and YYDKDF (reference sequence). V lost 1 base, J lost 0 bases, and 9 bases stayed unmatched. CDR3 nucleotides: TGTGCCACCAGCAGAGGTCCTCGACAGGGCCTCTCTGGAAACACCATATATTTT. It yields the protein CATSRGPRQGLSGNTIYF.

The sample holds a few counts of this clonotype. The rearrangement uses TRBV7-6 and TRBJ1-4; 9 nucleotides agree with TRBD1. Unmatched junction bases numbered 7, after V lost 4 bases and J lost 7 bases. The CDR3 runs 15 residues. CDR1 and CDR2 from the germline V gene are SGHVS and FNYEAQ. CDR3 sequence: CASSSYRGRTEKLFF. The CDR3 nucleotides read TGTGCCAGCAGCTCCTACAGGGGGCGCACTGAAAAACTGTTTTTT.

The table lists this clonotype with many counts. The rearrangement uses TRBV28 and TRBJ1-2; D is undetermined. Trimming removed 5 bases from V and 2 bases from J, with 12 bases in between. Germline values: CDR1 MDHEN, CDR2 SYDVKM. The CDR3 covers 14 residues. CDR3 bases: TGTGCCAGCAGTATTATTGGACGGAACTATGGCTACACCTTC. Translation gives CASSIIGRNYGYTF.

V gene TRBV18 combines with J gene TRBJ2-7; D is undetermined. The CDR3 runs 14 residues. V was trimmed by 0 bases and J by 2 bases, leaving 8 bases between them. Germline V gives CDR1 KGHSH, CDR2 LQKENI. CDR3 DNA sequence: TGTGCCAGCTCACCACCTCCAGCCGCCTACGAGCAGTACTTC. This translates into CASSPPPAAYEQYF.

The sample holds many counts of this clonotype. The chain couples TRBV2 to TRBJ1-5, with D tentatively TRBD1 (5 bases). CDR3 length: 13 amino acids. Germline-derived CDR1 and CDR2 are SNHLY and FYNNEI. V shed 4 bases and J shed 4 bases, with 8 bases lying between them. The CDR3 DNA follows: TGTGCCAGCAGTGCTGACAGAAATCAGCCCCAGCATTTT. Translation gives CASSADRNQPQHF. Full variable domain (remainder filled in from reference TRBV2 and TRBJ1-5): EPEVTQTPSHQVTQMGQEVILRCVPISNHLYFYWYRQILGQKVEFLVSFYNNEISEKSEIFDDQFSVERPDGSNFTLKIRSTKLEDSAMYFCASSADRNQPQHFGDGTRLSIL.

The V call is TRBV11-2, the J call TRBJ1-3; D is unresolved. This CDR3 is 15 amino acids long. Trimming cost V 1 base and J 0 bases, with 7 bases left between them. Germline V gene lookup returns CDR1 SGHAT and CDR2 FQNNGV. This CDR3 reads CASSLAWSSGNTIYF. CDR3 sequence (DNA): TGTGCCAGCAGCTTAGCGTGGAGCTCTGGAAACACCATATATTTT.

This clonotype was observed a few times. The rearrangement links TRBV12-3 or TRBV12-4 to TRBJ2-5; D is unresolved. The CDR3 length is 14 residues. Trimming removed 6 bases from V and 3 bases from J, with 14 bases in between. CDR3 in amino acids: CASRSTWVEETQYF. CDR3 coding DNA: TGTGCCAGCAGATCGACCTGGGTTGAAGAGACCCAGTACTTC.

This clonotype was observed a few times. V and J are TRBV3-1 and TRBJ1-1, with a possible D match to TRBD1 (5 bases). The CDR3 extends over 16 amino acids. Germline V gene sequence: CDR1 LGHDT, CDR2 YNNKEL (reference sequence). Trimming removed 0 bases from V and 1 base from J, with 12 bases in between. The CDR3 is CASSQDHGGRNTEAFF. As DNA, the CDR3 is TGTGCCAGCAGCCAAGATCATGGGGGAAGGAACACTGAAGCTTTCTTT. Based on the CDR3 plus reference TRBV3-1 and TRBJ1-1, the full variable domain is DTAVSQTPKYLVTQMGNDKSIKCEQNLGHDTMYWYKQDSKKFLKIMFSYNNKELIINETVPNRFSPKSPDKAHLNLHINSLELGDSAVYFCASSQDHGGRNTEAFFGQGTRLTVV.

The chain combines TRBV5-1 with TRBJ2-5, with 10 bases fitting TRBD2. This CDR3 spans 16 amino acids. Germline lookup yields CDR1 SGHRS and CDR2 YFSETQ. Trimming took 3 bases from V and 4 from J; bases not matched to a gene: 9. Written as DNA, the CDR3 is TGCGCCAGCAGCTCCCCCTGCCTAGCGGGAGTAGAGACCCAGTACTTC. Protein product: CASSSPCLAGVETQYF.

This clonotype has a handful of counts. The chain couples TRBV28 to TRBJ1-1; D gene ambiguous. Trimming took 8 bases from V and 3 from J, leaving 10 bases between them. This CDR3 comprises 12 residues. Germline V gene data show CDR1 as MDHEN and CDR2 as SYDVKM. The CDR3 sequence is CASGPSDTEAFF. DNA for the CDR3: TGTGCCAGCGGTCCCTCCGACACTGAAGCTTTCTTT.

This clonotype was seen ten or more times. The chain couples TRBV12-3 or TRBV12-4 to TRBJ1-2, with a tentative D call TRBD1 (5 bases). V was pared by 6 bases and J by 0 bases, with 17 bases between. The CDR3 loop spans 16 amino acids. CDR3 sequence: CASSPIRGKANYGYTF. CDR3 nucleotide sequence: TGTGCCAGCAGCCCTATTCGGGGGAAAGCTAACTATGGCTACACCTTC.

V gene TRBV6-2 or TRBV6-3 combines with J gene TRBJ2-7, with D maybe TRBD2 (5 bases). The CDR3 has 15 residues. Trimming pared 6 bases from V and 2 bases from J, leaving 17 bases between. CDR1 and CDR2 (germline): MNHEY, SVGEGT. The CDR3 DNA reads TGTGCCAGCAGAGGACCGGGCGGAGGAACCTACGAGCAGTACTTC. This translates into CASRGPGGGTYEQYF.

The chain has TRBV12-3 or TRBV12-4 and TRBJ2-1; 7 nucleotides align to TRBD1. The CDR3 consists of 18 residues. With 7 bases clipped from V and 6 bases from J, the junction kept 21 bases outside the gene matches. CDR3 sequence: CASTRRLGGEHLGNEQFF. In nucleotides, the CDR3 is TGTGCCAGCACCCGGAGGTTAGGGGGCGAGCATCTGGGCAATGAGCAGTTCTTC.

The CDR3 DNA follows: TGCAGTGCTAGCCGTGGCAGGGAGGATGGCTACACCTTC. It encodes CSASRGREDGYTF. J is TRBJ1-2 and V is TRBV20-1; perhaps TRBD1 as D (5 bases). The V and J ends lost 3 bases and 6 bases respectively, with 14 bases between them. The germline V gene encodes CDR1 DFQATT and CDR2 SNEGSKA (reference sequence). CDR3 length: 13 amino acids.

This clonotype was observed a few times. The CDR3 loop is CASSQTSEETQYF. The DNA for the CDR3 is TGTGCCAGCAGCCAGACTAGTGAAGAGACCCAGTACTTC. The V gene is TRBV12-3 or TRBV12-4, the J gene TRBJ2-5, with TRBD2 as a possible D gene (6 bases). The CDR3 extends over 13 amino acids. Deletions cut 6 bases from V and 3 bases from J, with 11 bases between.

V usage is TRBV20-1 and J usage is TRBJ2-3; D not certain. Per germline, CDR1 DFQATT and CDR2 SNEGSKA (reference sequence). The CDR3 loop spans 12 amino acids. V was trimmed by 7 bases and J by 1 base, leaving 9 bases between them. CDR3 in amino acids: CSGDGRTDTQYF. The CDR3 coding sequence is TGCAGTGGTGACGGTCGCACAGATACGCAGTATTTT.

Many counts were recorded for this clonotype. The chain is built from TRBV28 and TRBJ2-7, with TRBD1 matching 9 bases. V shed 2 bases and J 0 bases; nucleotides not matched to a gene: 2. Germline CDR1 MDHEN, CDR2 SYDVKM. The length of the CDR3 is 15 residues. CDR3 bases: TGTGCCAGCAGTTTAACAGGGGGCGTCTCCTACGAGCAGTACTTC. Amino acid sequence: CASSLTGGVSYEQYF.

This clonotype was detected many times. The rearrangement joins TRBV27 to TRBJ2-7; TRBD2 matches 14 bases. The junction had 18 bases not matched to a gene; V was cut back by 8 bases and J by 6 bases. This CDR3 is built from 18 residues. The germline V gene encodes CDR1 MNHEY and CDR2 SMNVEV (reference sequence). As DNA, the CDR3 is TGTGCCAGCGGCCAGACAAGACGTGGGACTAGCGGGAGTATCGAGCAGTACTTC. This codes for CASGQTRRGTSGSIEQYF.

The chain uses TRBV11-2 and TRBJ2-3; 14 nucleotides match TRBD2. V lost 5 bases, J lost 2 bases, and 6 bases stayed unmatched. The CDR3 length is 17 residues. Germline V CDR1 and CDR2: SGHAT, FQNNGV. CDR3 loop: CASSRLAGGPITDTQYF. CDR3 nucleotide sequence: TGTGCCAGCAGCCGACTAGCGGGAGGGCCTATCACAGATACGCAGTATTTT.

Ten or more counts support this clonotype. The chain carries TRBV28 and TRBJ1-6; TRBD1 matches at 10 bases. Trimming at V came to 6 bases and at J to 10 bases, leaving 6 bases not matched to a gene. The CDR3 sequence is 14 residues long. From germline, CDR1 is MDHEN and CDR2 SYDVKM. The CDR3 nucleotides read TGTGCCAGCAGCCAAGACAGGGGGCGATCACCCCTCCACTTT. Amino acids: CASSQDRGRSPLHF.

This clonotype occurred many times. The chain joins TRBV29-1 to TRBJ1-1; D gene ambiguous. The V gene lost 4 bases and the J gene lost 0 bases, with 9 bases spanning the gap. The CDR3 extends over 13 amino acids. CDR1 is SQVTM, CDR2 ANQGSEA, per germline. The CDR3 DNA follows: TGCAGCGTTGTAATGAGCATGAACACTGAAGCTTTCTTT. This sequence encodes CSVVMSMNTEAFF.

This chain connects TRBV7-9 to TRBJ2-7; a possible D gene is TRBD2 (7 bases). The CDR3 is 16 amino acids. V gave up 0 bases and J gave up 3 bases, with 15 bases separating them. CDR1 and CDR2 from the germline V gene are SEHNR and FQNEAQ (reference sequence). This chain's CDR3 is CASSLAGGGAVYEQYF. CDR3 coding DNA: TGTGCCAGCAGCTTAGCGGGGGGGGGCGCTGTCTACGAGCAGTACTTC.